This is a list of T cell receptor beta chains from one sample in a study of cytomegalovirus exposure and HLA in healthy donors. Measured with immunoSEQ multiplex PCR; TCRdb has only the in-frame clones, and not every one. The sample holds 100,000 to 150,000 clones, approximately 80% seen once. Input material: PBMCs. The receptors were gathered from a man younger than 40 in good health and CMV-seropositive. The CDR3 runs from the conserved cysteine through the conserved F or W. D genes are given only for firm matches. Not all rows give a size; the values are once, few, many and, for expanded clones, a class.

V gene: TRBV5-1; clone size: few; CDR3 length: 12; D gene: .; J gene: TRBJ1-2; CDR3 protein: CASSLAGDGYTF; CDR3 DNA: TGCGCCAGCAGCTTGGCAGGGGATGGCTACACCTTC
V gene: TRBV5-1; clone size: .; CDR3 length: 14; D gene: .; J gene: TRBJ1-2; CDR3 protein: CASSLERNNYGYTF; CDR3 DNA: TGCGCCAGCAGCTTAGAGAGGAATAACTATGGCTACACCTTC
V gene: TRBV4-2; clone size: .; CDR3 length: 15; D gene: .; J gene: TRBJ1-1; CDR3 protein: CASSQELSVNTEAFF; CDR3 DNA: TGTGCCAGCAGCCAGGAGCTCTCGGTCAACACTGAAGCTTTCTTT
V gene: TRBV2; clone size: .; CDR3 length: 13; D gene: TRBD2; J gene: TRBJ2-7; CDR3 protein: CAGALAGGYEQYF; CDR3 DNA: TGTGCCGGGGCTTTGGCGGGGGGGTACGAGCAGTACTTC
V gene: TRBV20-1; clone size: .; CDR3 length: 11; D gene: .; J gene: TRBJ1-4; CDR3 protein: CSASPRVELFF; CDR3 DNA: TGCAGTGCTAGCCCCCGGGTTGAGTTGTTTTTT
V gene: TRBV5-1; clone size: .; CDR3 length: 15; D gene: TRBD1; J gene: TRBJ1-2; CDR3 protein: CASSLALGQGRGYTF; CDR3 DNA: TGCGCCAGCAGCTTGGCCCTGGGACAGGGGAGAGGCTACACCTTC
V gene: TRBV2; clone size: .; CDR3 length: 14; D gene: .; J gene: TRBJ1-2; CDR3 protein: CASSVIRGDYGYTF; CDR3 DNA: TGTGCCAGCAGTGTGATCAGGGGCGACTATGGCTACACCTTC
V gene: TRBV19; clone size: few; CDR3 length: 14; D gene: TRBD1; J gene: TRBJ1-1; CDR3 protein: CASSHRGENTEAFF; CDR3 DNA: TGTGCCAGTAGCCACAGGGGAGAGAACACTGAAGCTTTCTTT
V gene: TRBV10-3; clone size: .; CDR3 length: 16; D gene: .; J gene: TRBJ1-2; CDR3 protein: CAISGAGGAANYGYTF; CDR3 DNA: TGTGCCATCAGTGGGGCTGGGGGCGCCGCTAACTATGGCTACACCTTC
V gene: TRBV9; clone size: few; CDR3 length: 14; D gene: .; J gene: TRBJ1-1; CDR3 protein: CASSPPGRGSEAFF; CDR3 DNA: TGTGCCAGCAGCCCACCAGGGAGGGGTTCGGAAGCTTTCTTT
V gene: TRBV4-1; clone size: .; CDR3 length: 14; D gene: .; J gene: TRBJ1-1; CDR3 protein: CASSQVIRNTEAFF; CDR3 DNA: TGCGCCAGCAGCCAAGTTATCAGGAACACTGAAGCTTTCTTT
V gene: TRBV6-1; clone size: .; CDR3 length: 16; D gene: .; J gene: TRBJ1-4; CDR3 protein: CASSEALNGSGEKLFF; CDR3 DNA: TGTGCCAGCAGTGAAGCACTAAACGGGTCAGGGGAAAAACTGTTTTTT
V gene: TRBV7-8; clone size: .; CDR3 length: 17; D gene: TRBD1; J gene: TRBJ2-7; CDR3 protein: CASSSNGATGGLYEQYF; CDR3 DNA: TGTGCCAGCAGCTCCAACGGGGCGACAGGGGGCCTCTACGAGCAGTACTTC
V gene: TRBV6-5; clone size: .; CDR3 length: 15; D gene: TRBD1; J gene: TRBJ1-2; CDR3 protein: CASSARQGEVYGYTF; CDR3 DNA: TGTGCCAGCAGTGCACGACAGGGCGAAGTCTATGGCTACACCTTC
V gene: TRBV28; clone size: few; CDR3 length: 15; D gene: .; J gene: TRBJ1-2; CDR3 protein: CASNDQLQVHYGYTF; CDR3 DNA: TGTGCCAGCAACGATCAACTCCAGGTGCACTATGGCTACACCTTC
V gene: TRBV25-1; clone size: once; CDR3 length: 16; D gene: TRBD1; J gene: TRBJ1-1; CDR3 protein: CASSALKGTGGTEAFF; CDR3 DNA: TGTGCCAGCAGTGCCCTGAAGGGGACAGGGGGAACTGAAGCTTTCTTT